The TCR beta chain described here comes from a study of CD8+ T cells in alopecia areata. This CDR3 has 13 amino acids. Germline V gives CDR1 SQVTM, CDR2 ANQGSEA. V was trimmed by 6 bases and J by 1 base, leaving 13 bases between them. This clone was seen a handful of times. Extraction of RNA preceded its reverse transcription into cDNA, which served as the sequencing template. TCRdb's table, derived via immunoSEQ multiplex PCR, lists solely in-frame clones and lacks some. Of 150,000 to 160,000 clones detected, approximately 53% appear once; the ten largest clones hold just under 20%. The chain joins TRBV29-1 to TRBJ2-7, with D hard to call. This sample comprised CD8+ T cells sorted from blood, obtained at week 0. This clonotype originated in a human donor with alopecia areata. The CDR3: CSVNPVGSYEQYF. CDR3 sequence (DNA): TGCAGCGTAAACCCGGTGGGTTCCTACGAGCAGTACTTC.